These 27 T cell receptor beta chains came from one sample sequenced in a study of T cell clonotyping in hematopoietic cell transplantation. This sample's time point: recipient sample about 28 days before transplant, after cytoreduction. Libraries were prepared by immunoSEQ multiplex PCR; TCRdb keeps only in-frame clonotypes and omits some of them. Of 7,000 to 9,500 clones in the sample, roughly 91% were seen once. The input for sequencing was peripheral blood mononuclear cells, taken before stem cell transplant. The receptors come from a man in his sixties with acute myeloid leukemia. Some clones in this sample may be carry-over from other donors' samples.

J is TRBJ2-7 and V is TRBV6-1; no definite D call. Germline-derived CDR1 and CDR2 are MNHNS and SASEGT. This CDR3 has 12 amino acids. V shed 4 bases and J shed 0 bases, with 4 bases lying between them. CDR3 sequence: CASSAYSYEQYF. The CDR3, as DNA: TGTGCCAGCAGTGCCTACTCCTACGAGCAGTACTTC.

The V and J genes are TRBV2 and TRBJ2-5; 8 positions agree with TRBD2. Germline V gene sequence: CDR1 SNHLY, CDR2 FYNNEI. This CDR3 is built from 13 residues. This CDR3 is CEIQAASGETQYF. CDR3 sequence (DNA): TGTGAAATCCAGGCGGCTAGCGGGGAGACCCAGTACTTC.

The chain uses TRBV11-3 and TRBJ2-3; tentatively, D is TRBD1 (5 bases). V was shortened by 0 bases and J by 2 bases, with 9 bases between the two germline ends. Germline CDR1 and CDR2: SGHNT and YENEEA. The CDR3 totals 15 residues. In DNA, the CDR3 is TGTGCCAGCAGCTTAGATGGGGCTGACACAGATACGCAGTATTTT. It is translated as CASSLDGADTDTQYF.

The chain links TRBV27 to TRBJ1-5; 8 positions match TRBD1. Germline V lookup: CDR1 MNHEY, CDR2 SMNVEV (reference sequence). With V trimmed by 8 bases and J by 6 bases, 12 bases remained unmatched. The CDR3 is made up of 15 amino acids. CDR3 DNA sequence: TGTGCCAGCTCCGGCGACAGGGGCGTGCGTCAGCCCCAGCATTTT. This sequence encodes CASSGDRGVRQPQHF.

This chain connects TRBV30 to TRBJ2-5; 10 nucleotides align to TRBD2. From germline, CDR1 is GTSNPN and CDR2 SVGIG (reference sequence). The V gene end was trimmed by 1 base and the J gene end by 5 bases; junction bases not matched to a gene: 7. The CDR3 totals 15 residues. The CDR3 loop is CAWSGASGRIETQYF. The DNA of the CDR3 is TGTGCCTGGAGTGGAGCTAGCGGGAGAATTGAGACCCAGTACTTC.

The chain links TRBV6-5 to TRBJ1-1; D not certain. The CDR3 totals 13 residues. V shed 6 bases and J shed 5 bases, with 13 bases lying between them. Germline V gives CDR1 MNHEY, CDR2 SVGAGI. The CDR3 DNA reads TGTGCCAGCAGCGGCTCTAGAGGAACTGAAGCTTTCTTT. Translated, it gives CASSGSRGTEAFF.

In its sample, this clone was seen once. V is TRBV5-4 and J is TRBJ2-2; D gene unclear. The germline V gene encodes CDR1 SGHNT and CDR2 YYREEE (reference sequence). CDR3 length equals 15 residues. V was shortened by 2 bases and J by 0 bases, with 8 bases between the two germline ends. The CDR3 coding sequence is TGTGCCAGCAGCTTTGGAGCTGCGAACACCGGGGAGCTGTTTTTT. Translation: CASSFGAANTGELFF. Filled out from reference TRBV5-4 and TRBJ2-2, the complete variable domain reads ETGVTQSPTHLIKTRGQQVTLRCSSQSGHNTVSWYQQALGQGPQFIFQYYREEENGRGNFPPRFSGLQFPNYSSELNVNALELDDSALYLCASSFGAANTGELFFGEGSRLTVL.

V usage is TRBV4-1 and J usage is TRBJ1-2; D might be TRBD1 (5 bases). Per the germline V gene, CDR1 is MGHRA and CDR2 is YSYEKL. The CDR3 covers 14 residues. The germline V and J ends were trimmed by 0 bases and 4 bases, with 9 bases remaining between them. The CDR3 is CASSQEIQAYGYTF. CDR3 nucleotides: TGCGCCAGCAGCCAAGAAATACAGGCCTATGGCTACACCTTC.

The CDR3 nucleotides are TGCAGCGTGGCGGGACAGGGCTCGCAAAAACATAACAATGAGCAGTTCTTC. Encoded protein: CSVAGQGSQKHNNEQFF. The V gene is TRBV29-1, the J gene TRBJ2-1; 9 nucleotides align to TRBD1. J gave up 5 bases and V 6 bases, and 17 bases lay outside the gene matches. In germline, CDR1 is SQVTM, CDR2 ANQGSEA. This CDR3 is 17 amino acids long.

The rearrangement joins TRBV7-3 to TRBJ2-1, with TRBD2 as a possible D gene (6 bases). CDR3 length: 16 residues. Germline V gene sequence: CDR1 SGHTA, CDR2 FQGTGA. V lost 0 bases, J lost 5 bases, and 14 bases lay in between. The CDR3 is CASSLTAGPGDNEQFF. The DNA of the CDR3 is TGTGCCAGCAGCTTAACGGCGGGACCGGGGGACAATGAGCAGTTCTTC.

This sequence joins TRBV6-1 and TRBJ2-3; no firm D call. The CDR3 is made up of 12 amino acids. The germline V gene encodes CDR1 MNHNS and CDR2 SASEGT. V gave up 3 bases and J gave up 9 bases, with 10 bases separating them. The chain's CDR3 is CASSDPAATQYF. Written as DNA, the CDR3 is TGTGCCAGCAGTGACCCTGCCGCGACGCAGTATTTT.

The chain combines TRBV6-6 with TRBJ2-1; possibly TRBD2 for D (7 bases). V gave up 1 base and J gave up 7 bases, with 14 bases separating them. Per germline, CDR1 MNHNY and CDR2 SVGAGI (reference sequence). This CDR3 is built from 15 residues. The CDR3 sequence is CASSYLGGQGNEQFF. The CDR3 DNA is TGTGCCAGCAGTTACTTGGGGGGGCAAGGGAATGAGCAGTTCTTC.

The chain has TRBV2 and TRBJ1-5; D uncertain. V was trimmed by 8 bases and J by 2 bases, leaving 7 bases between them. CDR1 and CDR2 from the germline V gene are SNHLY and FYNNEI. The length of the CDR3 is 12 residues. CDR3 sequence: CASGRGNQPQHF. The CDR3 DNA is TGTGCCAGCGGGAGGGGCAATCAGCCCCAGCATTTT. The full variable domain, rest sourced from reference TRBV2 and TRBJ1-5, is EPEVTQTPSHQVTQMGQEVILRCVPISNHLYFYWYRQILGQKVEFLVSFYNNEISEKSEIFDDQFSVERPDGSNFTLKIRSTKLEDSAMYFCASGRGNQPQHFGDGTRLSIL.

The V call is TRBV19, the J call TRBJ2-5; D perhaps matches TRBD2 (6 bases). Trimming cost V 3 bases and J 5 bases, with 16 bases left between them. Germline V CDR1 and CDR2: LNHDA, SQIVND (reference sequence). The CDR3 contains 15 residues. CDR3 amino acids: CASSIGLSGRETQYF. CDR3 nucleotide sequence: TGTGCCAGTAGTATTGGATTATCGGGGAGGGAGACCCAGTACTTC.

The rearrangement uses TRBV28 and TRBJ2-7; 7 nucleotides match TRBD1. The germline V gene has CDR1 MDHEN and CDR2 SYDVKM. The CDR3 consists of 13 residues. V gave up 5 bases and J gave up 5 bases; unmatched junction bases: 6. The CDR3 nucleotides are TGTGCCAGCAGTCCCAACAGGGGCGACGAGCAGTACTTC. Translated, it gives CASSPNRGDEQYF.

The rearrangement joins TRBV19 to TRBJ2-1; 10 nucleotides agree with TRBD2. This CDR3 contains 15 residues. Germline assignment: CDR1 LNHDA and CDR2 SQIVND (reference sequence). Losses at the gene ends were 1 base for V and 5 bases for J; bases not matched to a gene: 2. This chain's CDR3 is CASSIVAGGHNEQFF. In nucleotides, the CDR3 is TGTGCCAGTAGTATAGTAGCGGGGGGACACAATGAGCAGTTCTTC. Based on the CDR3 plus reference TRBV19 and TRBJ2-1, the full variable domain is DGGITQSPKYLFRKEGQNVTLSCEQNLNHDAMYWYRQDPGQGLRLIYYSQIVNDFQKGDIAEGYSVSREKKESFPLTVTSAQKNPTAFYLCASSIVAGGHNEQFFGPGTRLTVL.

The chain combines TRBV7-8 with TRBJ2-7; possibly TRBD2 for D (6 bases). CDR1 SGHVS and CDR2 FQNEAQ come from the germline V gene. V was pared by 1 base and J by 3 bases, with 13 bases between. This CDR3 is 15 amino acids long. The CDR3 loop reads CASSLGAGFDYEQYF. In DNA, the CDR3 is TGTGCCAGCAGCTTAGGGGCGGGGTTTGACTACGAGCAGTACTTC.

This chain joins TRBV7-6 and TRBJ1-1; the D gene is possibly TRBD1 (6 bases). This CDR3 spans 13 amino acids. The ends were cut back, 3 bases at V and 3 bases at J, with 8 bases in the middle. Germline V lookup: CDR1 SGHVS, CDR2 FNYEAQ. CDR3 protein: CASSFAGDTEAFF. As DNA, the CDR3 is TGTGCCAGCAGCTTCGCAGGGGACACTGAAGCTTTCTTT.

The sample holds one count of this clone. J is TRBJ1-2 and V is TRBV5-8; the D gene is possibly TRBD1 (5 bases). Trimming took 0 bases from V and 6 from J, leaving 12 bases between them. This CDR3 comprises 14 residues. Germline V gene sequence: CDR1 SGHTS, CDR2 YDEGEE. The DNA for the CDR3 is TGTGCCAGCAGCTTGGACAGGTCGGCCCATGGCTACACCTTC. Translated: CASSLDRSAHGYTF.

V usage is TRBV5-1 and J usage is TRBJ1-1; D uncertain. The CDR3 has 18 residues. Trimming took off 0 bases at V and 7 bases at J, with 25 bases between the two ends. Germline CDR1 reads SGHRS; CDR2 reads YFSETQ. In DNA form, the CDR3 reads TGCGCCAGCAGCTTGGGGGAACAGAGCCCATTTCAGGAGGATGAAGCTTTCTTT. This sequence encodes CASSLGEQSPFQEDEAFF.

The gene calls are TRBV11-2 and TRBJ2-1, with 11 bases lining up with TRBD1. This CDR3 region has 15 residues. CDR1 and CDR2 (germline): SGHAT, FQNNGV. J gave up 9 bases and V 1 base, and 5 bases lay outside the gene matches. The CDR3 DNA follows: TGTGCCAGCAGCTTAGGGACAGGGGGCTGGGGTGAGCAGTTCTTC. It encodes CASSLGTGGWGEQFF.

In this sample, this clone turned up once. The chain joins TRBV18 to TRBJ1-5; the match to TRBD1 covers 8 bases. From germline, CDR1 is KGHSH and CDR2 LQKENI. The trim removed 3 bases at V and 5 bases at J, leaving 3 bases unmatched. The CDR3 spans 14 residues. The CDR3 spells CASSPGQAYQPQHF. CDR3 sequence (DNA): TGTGCCAGCTCACCGGGACAGGCCTATCAGCCCCAGCATTTT.

The genes are TRBV11-2 and TRBJ2-1, with TRBD1 matching over 9 bases. Trimming took 2 bases from V and 9 from J; bases not matched to a gene: 8. The CDR3 runs 15 residues. Per germline, CDR1 SGHAT and CDR2 FQNNGV. The chain's CDR3 is CASSLFSGQGSEQFF. The CDR3 nucleotides are TGTGCCAGCAGCTTATTCTCGGGACAGGGTAGTGAGCAGTTCTTC.

The chain recombines TRBV6-5 with TRBJ1-1; D remains ambiguous. V was clipped by 4 bases and J by 0 bases, with 6 bases between them. The CDR3 runs to 13 residues. CDR1 and CDR2 from the germline V gene are MNHEY and SVGAGI. The CDR3 DNA reads TGTGCCAGCAGTTCCCGGCTGAACACTGAAGCTTTCTTT. This codes for CASSSRLNTEAFF.

The chain links TRBV28 to TRBJ2-7, with D possibly being TRBD2 (6 bases). The germline CDR1 and CDR2 sequences are MDHEN and SYDVKM. The CDR3 extends over 10 amino acids. V lost 11 bases and J 12 bases, leaving 17 bases between the germline ends. The CDR3 DNA follows: TGTGCCTCGCGGGATGAAGTGGCGTACTTC. Amino acids: CASRDEVAYF.

This clone has only a few counts. The rearrangement uses TRBV10-2 and TRBJ2-1, with TRBD1 matching over 7 bases. J lost 0 bases, V lost 1 base, and 0 bases had no gene match. Per germline, CDR1 WSHSY and CDR2 SAAADI. CDR3 length equals 15 residues. The CDR3 protein is CASSEWDSSYNEQFF. Here the CDR3 DNA reads TGCGCCAGCAGTGAGTGGGACAGCTCCTACAATGAGCAGTTCTTC.

In DNA, the CDR3 is TGTGCCAGCAGTGAACCCAGGAGGGGCACTGAAGCTTTCTTT. The encoded protein is CASSEPRRGTEAFF. The rearrangement links TRBV6-1 to TRBJ1-1, with D perhaps matching TRBD1 (5 bases). CDR1 and CDR2 (germline): MNHNS, SASEGT. Trimming removed 2 bases at V and 4 bases at J, with 11 bases between. This CDR3 comprises 14 residues.